Below, 6 T cell receptor beta chains from the same sample are listed, as sequenced in a study of regulatory T cells in long-lasting Graves disease. Libraries of TCR beta came from iRepertoire HTBI primers plus Arm-PCR of CDR3 regions. One entry per CDR3 protein results from TCRdb running MiXCR on the multiplex PCR reads. This sample yields hundreds of thousands of distinct CDR3 sequences, of which 20% to 25% are seen a single time; roughly 7% belongs to the top ten. Time point given: persistent/refractory GD, antithyroid drugs over 5 years with positive TRAb. PBMC RNA served as the TCR library source. The sample consisted of peripheral blood mononuclear cells (PBMCs), taken when the disease was refractory, from a patient treated with antithyroid drugs. The source of these receptors is a female donor with Graves disease.

This clonotype was observed a handful of times. The chain recombines TRBV4-1 with TRBJ2-7, with D possibly being TRBD1 (6 bases). V shed 2 bases and J shed 6 bases, with 14 bases lying between them. CDR1 MGHRA and CDR2 YSYEKL come from the germline V gene. The CDR3 has 14 amino acids. CDR3 loop: CASSQLQGLGEQYF. Written as DNA, the CDR3 is TGCGCCAGCAGCCAACTTCAGGGGTTGGGCGAGCAGTACTTC.

Concerning this clonotype itself: This may be a read error, as it is one base from a much larger clone. The chain carries TRBV13 and TRBJ1-1; 7 positions agree with TRBD1. This CDR3 has 13 amino acids. Germline V lookup: CDR1 PRHDT, CDR2 FYEKMQ (reference sequence). Here the CDR3 DNA reads TGTGCCAGCAGCTTCGGACAGGTCCCTGAAGCTCTCTTT. It encodes CASSFGQVPEALF.

The V call is TRBV7-9, the J call TRBJ2-7, with 7 bases matching TRBD1. The CDR3 sequence is 16 residues long. With V trimmed by 3 bases and J by 6 bases, 14 bases remained unmatched. Germline V lookup: CDR1 SEHNR, CDR2 FQNEAQ (reference sequence). The CDR3 DNA is TGTGCCAGCAGCTTCCCTGATGGACAGGAGCAGGGCGAGCAGTACTTC. Residues: CASSFPDGQEQGEQYF.

The CDR3 coding sequence is TGCAGCGTTGTTCGAGCGGGAGTAAGGTTTTCGACAGATACGCAGTATTTT. It encodes CSVVRAGVRFSTDTQYF. V is TRBV29-1 and J is TRBJ2-3; 8 bases are shared with TRBD2. CDR1 is SQVTM, CDR2 ANQGSEA, per germline. J was trimmed by 3 bases and V by 4 bases; bases with no gene match: 15. The CDR3 has 17 amino acids.

The table lists this clonotype with many counts. The rearrangement uses TRBV29-1 and TRBJ2-7; TRBD1 or TRBD2 may be the D gene (5 bases each). From germline, CDR1 is SQVTM and CDR2 ANQGSEA. V dropped 4 bases and J dropped 7 bases, with 32 bases sitting between them. The CDR3 runs 18 residues. As DNA, the CDR3 is TGCAGCGTTGCAGTCGGGGCCTTTGGACTGTCCTACGGGATAGAGCAGTACTTC. This translates into CSVAVGAFGLSYGIEQYF.

Remarks on this clonotype: One base away lies a much larger clone, so this may be a sequencing read error. This chain uses TRBV20-1 with TRBJ2-1; TRBD2 matches 9 bases. CDR3 length: 16 amino acids. Germline loops: CDR1 DFQATT, CDR2 SNEGSKA (reference sequence). The CDR3 protein is CSAFAYGGGARETRYF. CDR3 in DNA: TGCAGTGCTTTTGCATATGGCGGGGGGGCACGGGAGACCCGGTACTTC.